What follows are 6 T cell receptor beta chains derived from one specimen sequenced in a study of blood T cell repertoires in COVID-19. Only in-frame clones appear in the TCRdb table, and some are missing; sequencing was by immunoSEQ multiplex PCR. The profile shows almost 400,000 clones, nearly 90% of them singletons. The sequencing input was PBMCs or T cells enriched from blood (not recorded which). These receptors originate from a woman aged 25 to 39 who had recovered from COVID-19.

The chain has TRBV5-1 and TRBJ1-1; D remains unclear. Germline CDR1 and CDR2: SGHRS and YFSETQ. The CDR3 consists of 13 residues. V lost 2 bases and J lost 7, with 12 bases in between. The DNA of the CDR3 is TGCGCCAGCAGCTTTCCCCGAGTTGGTGAAGCTTTCTTT. Amino acids: CASSFPRVGEAFF.

This chain joins TRBV7-8 and TRBJ2-7; 11 bases fit TRBD2. The CDR3 consists of 16 residues. The trim removed 1 base at V and 9 bases at J, leaving 11 bases unmatched. Germline CDR1 reads SGHVS; CDR2 reads FQNEAQ. The DNA for the CDR3 is TGTGCCAGCAGCTTAGGGGGTAGCGGGAGGGCTACGGGGCAGTACTTC. It specifies CASSLGGSGRATGQYF.

The chain joins TRBV7-6 to TRBJ2-1, with 11 bases identical to TRBD1. This CDR3 is 13 amino acids long. From germline, CDR1 is SGHVS and CDR2 FNYEAQ. The ends lost 5 bases at V and 10 bases at J; junction bases unmatched: 4. The CDR3 is CASSPDRGHEQFF. CDR3 DNA: TGTGCCAGCAGCCCGGACAGGGGGCACGAGCAGTTCTTC.

The chain combines TRBV7-9 with TRBJ2-1, with D tentatively TRBD2 (5 bases). The CDR3 extends over 11 amino acids. CDR1 SEHNR and CDR2 FQNEAQ come from the germline V gene (reference sequence). V lost 7 bases and J lost 7, with 8 bases in between. In nucleotides, the CDR3 is TGTGCCAGCATGGAGGAGAATGAGCAGTTCTTC. Amino acid sequence: CASMEENEQFF.

The CDR3 DNA sequence: TGCGCCAGCAGCCCGTCCTTTAGGGGCGGGAGGGTTTCCGGGGAGCTGTTTTTT. It translates to CASSPSFRGGRVSGELFF. The rearrangement links TRBV4-1 to TRBJ2-2, with TRBD2 matching over 9 bases. CDR1 and CDR2 from the germline V gene are MGHRA and YSYEKL. The V segment lost 4 bases and the J segment 6 bases; nucleotides outside the gene matches: 15. This CDR3 spans 18 amino acids.

The genes are TRBV6-2 or TRBV6-3 and TRBJ1-1, with 8 bases matching TRBD1. Germline V gene data show CDR1 as MNHEY and CDR2 as SVGEGT. The CDR3 runs 13 residues. V was pared by 6 bases and J by 6 bases, with 6 bases of the junction left unmatched. CDR3 DNA sequence: TGTGCCAGCAGACCTCCAGGGGGCCCTGAAGCTTTCTTT. Its translation: CASRPPGGPEAFF.